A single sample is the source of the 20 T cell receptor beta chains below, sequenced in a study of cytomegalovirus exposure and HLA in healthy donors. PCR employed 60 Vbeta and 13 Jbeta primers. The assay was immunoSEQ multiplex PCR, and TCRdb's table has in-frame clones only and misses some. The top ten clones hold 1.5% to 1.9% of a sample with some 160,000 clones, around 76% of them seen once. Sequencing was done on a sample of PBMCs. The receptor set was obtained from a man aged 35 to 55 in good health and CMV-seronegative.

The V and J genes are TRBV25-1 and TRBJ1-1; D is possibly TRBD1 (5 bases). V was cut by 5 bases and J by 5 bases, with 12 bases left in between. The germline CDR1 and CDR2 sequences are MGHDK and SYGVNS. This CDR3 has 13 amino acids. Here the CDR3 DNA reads TGTGCCAGCAGTCGGACCGGGGGGACTGAAGCTTTCTTT. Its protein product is CASSRTGGTEAFF.

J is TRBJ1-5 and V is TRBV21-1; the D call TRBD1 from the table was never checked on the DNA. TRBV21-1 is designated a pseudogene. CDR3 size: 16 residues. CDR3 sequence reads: CASSAEQGVRGQPQHF. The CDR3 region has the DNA TGTGCCAGCAGCGCAGAACAGGGGGTTAGAGGTCAGCCCCAGCATTTT.

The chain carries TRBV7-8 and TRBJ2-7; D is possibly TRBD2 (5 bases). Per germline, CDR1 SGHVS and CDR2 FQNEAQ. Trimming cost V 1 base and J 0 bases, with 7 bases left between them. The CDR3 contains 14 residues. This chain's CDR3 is CASSLGGLSYEQYV. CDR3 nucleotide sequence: TGTGCCAGCAGCTTAGGAGGGCTCTCCTACGAGCAGTACGTC.

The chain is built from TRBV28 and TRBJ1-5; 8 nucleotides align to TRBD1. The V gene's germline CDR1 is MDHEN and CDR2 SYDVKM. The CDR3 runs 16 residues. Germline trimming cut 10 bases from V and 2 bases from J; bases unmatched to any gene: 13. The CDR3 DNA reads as TGTGCCACCGTACCGGGACAGGATTGGGGCAATCAGCCCCAGCATTTT. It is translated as CATVPGQDWGNQPQHF.

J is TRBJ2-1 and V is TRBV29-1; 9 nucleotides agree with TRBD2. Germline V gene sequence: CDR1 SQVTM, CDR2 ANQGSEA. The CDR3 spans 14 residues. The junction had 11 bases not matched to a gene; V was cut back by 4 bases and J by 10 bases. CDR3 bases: TGCAGCGTTGCTTCTTGGCTAGCGGGAAACGAGCAGTTCTTC. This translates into CSVASWLAGNEQFF.

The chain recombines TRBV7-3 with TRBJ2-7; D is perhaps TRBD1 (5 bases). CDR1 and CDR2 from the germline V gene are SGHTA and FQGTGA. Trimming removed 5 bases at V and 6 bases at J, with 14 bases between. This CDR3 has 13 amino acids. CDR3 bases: TGTGCCAGCAGCCCAGAGGCAGGGCGCGAGCAGTACTTC. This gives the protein CASSPEAGREQYF.

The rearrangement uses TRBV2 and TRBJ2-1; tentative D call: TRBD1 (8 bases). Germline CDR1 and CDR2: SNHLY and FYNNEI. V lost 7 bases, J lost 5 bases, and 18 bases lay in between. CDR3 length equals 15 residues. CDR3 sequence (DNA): TGTGCCAGCACCCTCGACAGGGGAGGGAACAATGAGCAGTTCTTC. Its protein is CASTLDRGGNNEQFF.

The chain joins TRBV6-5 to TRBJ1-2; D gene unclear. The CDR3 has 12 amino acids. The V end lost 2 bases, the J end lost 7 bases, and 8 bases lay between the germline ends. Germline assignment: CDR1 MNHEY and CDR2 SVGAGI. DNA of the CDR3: TGTGCCAGCAGTTACCAAACTTGTGGCTACACCTTC. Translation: CASSYQTCGYTF.

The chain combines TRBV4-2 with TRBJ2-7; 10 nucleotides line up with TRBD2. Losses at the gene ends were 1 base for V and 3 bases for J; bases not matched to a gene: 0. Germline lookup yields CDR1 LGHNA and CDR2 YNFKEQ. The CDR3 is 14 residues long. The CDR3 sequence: CASSQGLAGYEQYF. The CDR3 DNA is TGTGCCAGCAGCCAAGGACTAGCGGGCTACGAGCAGTACTTC.

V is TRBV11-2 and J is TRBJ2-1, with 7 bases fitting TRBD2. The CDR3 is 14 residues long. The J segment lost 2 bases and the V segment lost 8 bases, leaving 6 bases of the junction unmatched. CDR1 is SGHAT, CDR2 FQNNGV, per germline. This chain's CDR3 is CASLEAGAYNEQFF. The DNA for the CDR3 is TGTGCCAGCTTGGAGGCGGGAGCCTACAATGAGCAGTTCTTC.

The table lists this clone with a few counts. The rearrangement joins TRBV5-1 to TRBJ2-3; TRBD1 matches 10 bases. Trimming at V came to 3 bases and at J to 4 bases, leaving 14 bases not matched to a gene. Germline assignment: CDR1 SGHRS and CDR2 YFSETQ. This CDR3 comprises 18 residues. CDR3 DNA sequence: TGCGCCAGCAGCTCGAGGGGGACAGGGGCTCCATGGGCAGATACGCAGTATTTT. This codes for CASSSRGTGAPWADTQYF.

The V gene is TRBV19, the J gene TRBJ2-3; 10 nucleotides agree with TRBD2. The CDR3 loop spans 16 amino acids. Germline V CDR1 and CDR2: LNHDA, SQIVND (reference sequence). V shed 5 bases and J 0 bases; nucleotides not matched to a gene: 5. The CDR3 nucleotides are TGTGCCAGTAGTCCGGGACTAGCGCGTAGCACAGATACGCAGTATTTT. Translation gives CASSPGLARSTDTQYF.

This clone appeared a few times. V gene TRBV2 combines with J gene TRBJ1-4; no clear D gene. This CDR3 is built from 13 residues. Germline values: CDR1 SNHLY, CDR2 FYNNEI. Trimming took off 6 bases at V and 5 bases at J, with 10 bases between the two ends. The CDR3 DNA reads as TGTGCCAGCAGCCCGTCCGGGAATGAAAAACTGTTTTTT. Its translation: CASSPSGNEKLFF.

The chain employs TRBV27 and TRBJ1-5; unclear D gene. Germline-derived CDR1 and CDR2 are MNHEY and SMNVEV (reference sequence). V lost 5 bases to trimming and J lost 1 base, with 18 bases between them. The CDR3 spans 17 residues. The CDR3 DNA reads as TGTGCCAGCAGTGCCCTCTCGGAGATAACGAGCAATCAGCCCCAGCATTTT. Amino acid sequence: CASSALSEITSNQPQHF.

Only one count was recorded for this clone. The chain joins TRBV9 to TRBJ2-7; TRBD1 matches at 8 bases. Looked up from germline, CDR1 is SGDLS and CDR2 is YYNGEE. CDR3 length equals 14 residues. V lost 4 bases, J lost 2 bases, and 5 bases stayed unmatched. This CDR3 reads CASSPLDRAYEQYF. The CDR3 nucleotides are TGTGCCAGCAGCCCACTGGACAGGGCCTACGAGCAGTACTTC.

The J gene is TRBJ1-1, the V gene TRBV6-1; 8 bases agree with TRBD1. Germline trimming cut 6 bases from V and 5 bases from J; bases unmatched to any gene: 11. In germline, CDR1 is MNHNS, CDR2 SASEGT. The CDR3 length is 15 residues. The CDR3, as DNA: TGTGCCAGCAGAATTTCGACAGGGGTGGTGACTGAAGCTTTCTTT. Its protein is CASRISTGVVTEAFF.

The CDR3 sequence is CASSIGGNLDNEQFF. The CDR3 coding sequence is TGTGCCAGTAGTATAGGCGGGAATCTCGACAATGAGCAGTTCTTC. The gene calls are TRBV19 and TRBJ2-1, with TRBD2 as a possible D gene (6 bases). Looked up from germline, CDR1 is LNHDA and CDR2 is SQIVND (reference sequence). The CDR3 runs to 15 residues. The V gene lost 1 base and the J gene lost 5 bases, with 12 bases spanning the gap.

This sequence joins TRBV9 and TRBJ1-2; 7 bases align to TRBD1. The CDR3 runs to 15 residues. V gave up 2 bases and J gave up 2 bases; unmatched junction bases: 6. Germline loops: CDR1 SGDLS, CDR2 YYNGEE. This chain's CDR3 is CASSVTGQDNYGYTF. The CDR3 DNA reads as TGTGCCAGCAGCGTTACCGGACAGGACAACTATGGCTACACCTTC.

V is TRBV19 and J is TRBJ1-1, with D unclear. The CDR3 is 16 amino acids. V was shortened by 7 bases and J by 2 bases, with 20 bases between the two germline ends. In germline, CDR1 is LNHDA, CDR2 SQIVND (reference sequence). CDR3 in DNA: TGTGCCAGTAAGGTGGAGGGAAGGCTGGGTAACACTGAAGCTTTCTTT. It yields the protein CASKVEGRLGNTEAFF.

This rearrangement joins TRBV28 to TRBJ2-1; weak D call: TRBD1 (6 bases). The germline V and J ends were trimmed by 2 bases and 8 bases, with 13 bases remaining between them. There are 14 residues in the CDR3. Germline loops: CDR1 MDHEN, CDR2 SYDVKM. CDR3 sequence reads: CASSLLGQGYEQFF. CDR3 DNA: TGTGCCAGCAGTTTACTTGGCCAGGGGTATGAGCAGTTCTTC.